This TCR beta chain was sequenced during a study of blood T cell repertoires in COVID-19. About the study: The United States, Italy and Spain were the sources of the acute and convalescent COVID-19 samples. Sources were T cells, B-cell-depleted T cells, or PBMCs; the material itself was cDNA or gDNA.

Authors' analysis steps: Amplified reference gene primers provided the basis for estimating nucleated cell counts. The assay was immunoSEQ multiplex PCR, and TCRdb's table has in-frame clones only and misses some. The V and J calls and clone size come from that table; D and trimming were worked out from the DNA. This sample carries 250,000 to 300,000 clones, 82% of them seen once, and the ten largest clones take 3.1%. The germline CDR1 and CDR2 sequences are LGHDT and YNNKEL (reference sequence). The CDR3 length is 16 residues. Deletions cut 2 bases from V and 0 bases from J, with 12 bases between. Material for sequencing was peripheral blood. This TCR derives from a woman aged 18-29 years with acute or convalescent COVID-19. The chain is built from TRBV3-1 (or the pseudogene TRBV3-2) and TRBJ2-3, with D possibly TRBD2 on 6 matching bases. CDR3 coding DNA: TGTGCCAGCAGCCAATGGGGCGGGGAAAGCACAGATACGCAGTATTTT. Protein: CASSQWGGESTDTQYF.